The rows below give T cell receptor beta chains drawn from one sample of a study of cytomegalovirus exposure and HLA in healthy donors. Libraries were prepared by immunoSEQ multiplex PCR; TCRdb keeps only in-frame clonotypes and omits some of them. The repertoire shows about 200,000 clones; the top ten hold roughly 0.74%. What was sequenced was PBMCs. These receptors originate from a boy between 10 and 17 years old in good health and CMV-seronegative. The CDR3 runs from the conserved cysteine through the conserved F or W. Each record gives: J gene, V gene, D gene, CDR3 DNA, CDR3 protein. D genes are given only for firm matches.

TRBJ1-1	TRBV30	NA	TGTGCAAGTGGGCGCGAAATTAAGAACACTGAAGCTTTCTTT	CASGREIKNTEAFF
TRBJ1-2	TRBV30	NA	TGTGCCTGGACCCTACCCGGGACAATTAATGGCTACACCTTC	CAWTLPGTINGYTF
TRBJ2-7	TRBV27	TRBD1	TGTGCCAGCAGTTCCGCCGCCCAGACAGGGGTCTACGAGCAGTACTTC	CASSSAAQTGVYEQYF
TRBJ1-3	TRBV7-8	NA	TGTGCCAGCAGCTTAGATTCCGGGGTCGGAAACACCATATATTTT	CASSLDSGVGNTIYF
TRBJ2-1	TRBV9	TRBD2	TGTGCCAGCAGCGTTAGCGGGGAAAACAATGAGCAGTTCTTC	CASSVSGENNEQFF
TRBJ1-4	TRBV6-5	TRBD1	TGTGCCAGCAGGAAGGACAGGGGAAATGAAAAACTGTTTTTT	CASRKDRGNEKLFF
TRBJ2-2	TRBV11-1	NA	TGTGCCAGCAGCTTCCTAACCGGGGAGCTGTTTTTT	CASSFLTGELFF
TRBJ2-1	TRBV7-2	TRBD1	TGTGCCAGCAGCCCCAGGACAGGGTGGAATGAGCAGTTCTTC	CASSPRTGWNEQFF
TRBJ2-7	TRBV12-5	NA	TGTGCTAGTGGACCGGCTACTAACTACGAGCAGTACTTC	CASGPATNYEQYF
TRBJ2-3	TRBV5-1	NA	TGCGCCAGCAGCTTGGAGGGCGGGGCGGATACGCAGTATTTT	CASSLEGGADTQYF
TRBJ2-7	TRBV5-1	NA	TGCGCCAGCAGAGTGGAGTCAGGGAGGATCTACGAGCAGTACTTC	CASRVESGRIYEQYF
TRBJ2-7	TRBV28	NA	TGTGCCAGCAGACCAATCCAGGGCCTCTCCTACGAGCAGTACTTC	CASRPIQGLSYEQYF
TRBJ1-5	TRBV4-1	NA	TGCGCCAGCAGCCAGCCCCAGGGCGGCCAGCCCCAGCATTTT	CASSQPQGGQPQHF
TRBJ2-7	TRBV4-1	NA	TGCGCCAGCAGCCAAGCCCAGGGGGGATCCTACGAGCAGTACTTC	CASSQAQGGSYEQYF
TRBJ1-1	TRBV15	NA	TGTGCCACCAGCAGGGAACAGGGAAGTCTGAACACTGAAGCTTTCTTT	CATSREQGSLNTEAFF
TRBJ2-1	TRBV29-1	TRBD2	TGCAGCACCTCTGAGACTAGCGGGGGGGCTAAACGCTCCTACAATGAGCAGTTCTTC	CSTSETSGGAKRSYNEQFF
TRBJ2-6	TRBV14	TRBD2	TGTGCCAGCAGCCATGCACTAGCGGGGGGGCTATTGGGGGCCAACGTCCTGACTTTC	CASSHALAGGLLGANVLTF
TRBJ1-2	TRBV6-5	TRBD1	TGTGCCAGCAGGGACCGACAGGGCCTTAACTATGGCTACACCTTC	CASRDRQGLNYGYTF
TRBJ2-2	TRBV28	NA	TGTGCCAGCAGACGGGAGCTACCCACCGGGGAGCTGTTTTTT	CASRRELPTGELFF